These 22 T cell receptor beta chains share one sample of origin, sequenced in a study of early T cells in non-severe SARS-CoV-2 infection. One entry per CDR3 protein, called by TCRdb with MiXCR from the 5' RACE reads. The sample includes some 67,000 distinct CDR3 sequences, roughly 13% of them seen just once. Specimen: whole blood. These receptors were collected from an adult who was a healthcare worker with PCR-confirmed SARS-CoV-2 infection or an uninfected control (not recorded which).

This clonotype was counted only a few times. The J gene is TRBJ2-1, the V gene TRBV28; D remains ambiguous. Germline V CDR1 and CDR2: MDHEN, SYDVKM. CDR3 length equals 13 residues. V shed 6 bases and J shed 15 bases, with 21 bases lying between them. CDR3 in DNA: TGTGCCAGCAGCCTAGGATGGGATATGAGCACGTTCTTC. This sequence encodes CASSLGWDMSTFF.

This clonotype was counted only a few times. The CDR3 DNA reads as TGTGCCAGCAGCTTGGCCGGTACAGGGCCTGGCTACACCTTC. It is translated as CASSLAGTGPGYTF. The rearrangement links TRBV7-9 to TRBJ1-2; D might be TRBD1 (6 bases). Germline CDR1 is SEHNR and CDR2 is FQNEAQ (reference sequence). V was cut by 3 bases and J by 7 bases, with 15 bases left in between. This CDR3 has 14 residues.

This clonotype has ten or more counts. The chain has TRBV4-3 and TRBJ1-1, with no clear D. V gave up 0 bases and J gave up 4 bases, with 6 bases separating them. Germline loops: CDR1 LGHNA, CDR2 YSLEER. This CDR3 is built from 13 residues. The DNA of the CDR3 is TGCGCCAGCAGCCAAGAAGGACGCACTGAAGCTTTCTTT. Protein product: CASSQEGRTEAFF.

This clonotype occurred a few times. The rearrangement joins TRBV29-1 to TRBJ2-2, with a possible D match to TRBD2 (6 bases). The CDR3 spans 13 residues. Germline V gene data show CDR1 as SQVTM and CDR2 as ANQGSEA. V gave up 5 bases and J gave up 4 bases, with 11 bases separating them. The CDR3 DNA reads as TGCAGCGTTCGGGGGTCGACCACCGGGGAGCTGTTTTTT. Protein: CSVRGSTTGELFF.

The chain employs TRBV11-2 and TRBJ2-7, with D uncertain. Germline V gene data show CDR1 as SGHAT and CDR2 as FQNNGV. V lost 10 bases and J lost 6, with 19 bases in between. CDR3 size: 13 residues. CDR3 in amino acids: CATSRLAPGEQYF. CDR3 DNA sequence: TGTGCCACCTCCCGGTTGGCACCCGGCGAGCAGTACTTC. The full variable domain, with the rest looked up from reference TRBV11-2 and TRBJ2-7, is EAGVAQSPRYKIIEKRQSVAFWCNPISGHATLYWYQQILGQGPKLLIQFQNNGVVDDSQLPKDRFSAERLKGVDSTLKIQPAKLEDSAVYLCATSRLAPGEQYFGPGTRLTVT.

V gene TRBV28 combines with J gene TRBJ2-7, with D unresolved. The V gene lost 3 bases and the J gene lost 2 bases, with 8 bases spanning the gap. The CDR3 loop spans 13 amino acids. CDR1 MDHEN and CDR2 SYDVKM come from the germline V gene. DNA for the CDR3: TGTGCCAGCAGTTTCCAGGTTACCTACGAGCAGTACTTC. Translated: CASSFQVTYEQYF.

In its sample, this clonotype was seen many times. The CDR3 sequence is CSVYLTGEHLSNTEAFF. The CDR3 coding sequence is TGCAGCGTTTACCTTACAGGGGAACATCTATCGAACACTGAAGCTTTCTTT. V is TRBV29-1 and J is TRBJ1-1; 7 positions match TRBD1. Germline lookup yields CDR1 SQVTM and CDR2 ANQGSEA. The V and J ends lost 5 bases and 1 base, in that order; junction bases with no gene match: 16. The length of the CDR3 is 17 residues.

This clonotype was seen repeatedly, ten times or more. The V and J genes are TRBV29-1 and TRBJ2-1; D is ambiguous. Germline assignment: CDR1 SQVTM and CDR2 ANQGSEA. This CDR3 contains 14 residues. Trimming shortened V by 4 bases and J by 0 bases, and 10 bases separated the two germline ends. The CDR3 protein is CSVGRILSYNEQFF. CDR3 DNA: TGCAGCGTTGGACGGATTCTCTCCTACAATGAGCAGTTCTTC.

Worth noting for this clonotype: At one end, the junction sequence differs from germline, possibly due to a read error. The chain has TRBV11-2 and TRBJ2-7; D call uncertain. From germline, CDR1 is SGHAT and CDR2 FQNNGV. CDR3 length: 13 amino acids. This CDR3 is CANSLDLIYEQYF. For the CDR3, the DNA is TGTGCCAACAGCTTAGATCTGATCTACGAGCAGTACTTC.

The chain carries TRBV14 and TRBJ2-3; D is undetermined. Trimming left V 1 base short and J 7 bases short, with 6 bases between. CDR3 size: 12 residues. Germline CDR1 SGHDN, CDR2 FVKESK. The CDR3 here is CASSQGEYTQYF. The CDR3 DNA reads as TGTGCCAGCAGCCAAGGTGAATATACGCAGTATTTT.

This clonotype was observed at least ten times. V and J are TRBV12-3 or TRBV12-4 and TRBJ1-1; D ambiguous. Between the trimmed V and J ends, which lost 3 bases and 4 bases, there was a span of 9 bases. The CDR3 length is 13 residues. Here the CDR3 reads CASSLREATEAFF. The DNA of the CDR3 is TGTGCCAGCAGTTTGAGGGAGGCCACTGAAGCTTTCTTT.

The CDR3 spells CASSPGGIYEQYF. In DNA, the CDR3 is TGTGCCAGCAGCCCGGGAGGCATCTACGAGCAGTACTTC. V gene TRBV7-2 combines with J gene TRBJ2-7; 7 bases agree with TRBD2. V lost 5 bases to trimming and J lost 3 bases; unmatched junction nucleotides: 4. This CDR3 has 13 residues. Germline values: CDR1 SGHTA, CDR2 FQGNSA. The full variable domain, with the rest looked up from reference TRBV7-2 and TRBJ2-7, is GAGVSQSPSNKVTEKGKDVELRCDPISGHTALYWYRQSLGQGLEFLIYFQGNSAPDKSGLPSDRFSAERTGGSVSTLTIQRTQQEDSAVYLCASSPGGIYEQYFGPGTRLTVT.

The CDR3 DNA is TGCAGTGCTAGACACCATGGAGCTAATGAAAAACTGTTTTTT. Translation gives CSARHHGANEKLFF. The chain employs TRBV20-1 and TRBJ1-4, with D uncertain. CDR3 length: 14 residues. Germline V gene data show CDR1 as DFQATT and CDR2 as SNEGSKA (reference sequence). V was trimmed by 2 bases and J by 3 bases, leaving 10 bases between them.

Many counts were recorded for this clonotype. V usage is TRBV7-9 and J usage is TRBJ2-1; the D gene is possibly TRBD1 (6 bases). This CDR3 comprises 14 residues. The ends were cut back, 3 bases at V and 3 bases at J, with 9 bases in the middle. Germline CDR1 is SEHNR and CDR2 is FQNEAQ (reference sequence). The CDR3 DNA reads TGTGCCAGCAGCTTCCGGGACAACTACAATGAGCAGTTCTTC. This codes for CASSFRDNYNEQFF.

This clonotype appeared many times. This chain uses TRBV6-5 with TRBJ2-3, with 7 bases matching TRBD1. The CDR3 extends over 14 amino acids. CDR1 MNHEY and CDR2 SVGAGI come from the germline V gene. With V trimmed by 6 bases and J by 4 bases, 7 bases remained unmatched. This CDR3 reads CASRGTGASDTQYF. CDR3 sequence (DNA): TGTGCCAGCAGGGGCACAGGGGCATCAGATACGCAGTATTTT.

J is TRBJ1-5 and V is TRBV28; 8 positions agree with TRBD1. The ends lost 5 bases at V and 1 base at J; junction bases unmatched: 22. Per germline, CDR1 MDHEN and CDR2 SYDVKM. The CDR3 is 21 amino acids. The CDR3 DNA reads as TGTGCCAGCAGTCCCCATCCCTTCGGACAGGGCAGGGTAGCGAGCAATCAGCCCCAGCATTTT. Encoded protein: CASSPHPFGQGRVASNQPQHF.

This clonotype was observed a few times. This sequence joins TRBV6-6 and TRBJ2-7; D unresolved. V dropped 8 bases and J dropped 5 bases, with 16 bases sitting between them. CDR3 length equals 13 residues. The germline CDR1 and CDR2 sequences are MNHNY and SVGAGI (reference sequence). Here the CDR3 DNA reads TGTGCCAGCCTCCACTTGGGGTCGAACGAGCAGTACTTC. It is translated as CASLHLGSNEQYF.

Many counts were recorded for this clonotype. The chain recombines TRBV28 with TRBJ2-1; 8 bases are shared with TRBD1. Germline values: CDR1 MDHEN, CDR2 SYDVKM. CDR3 length: 15 amino acids. V dropped 5 bases and J dropped 7; count of bases not matched to a gene: 10. Here the CDR3 DNA reads TGTGCCAGCAGTCCTACCAGGGGGCAAGTAAATGAGCAGTTCTTC. This translates into CASSPTRGQVNEQFF. The full variable domain, its missing parts supplied by reference TRBV28 and TRBJ2-1, is DVKVTQSSRYLVKRTGEKVFLECVQDMDHENMFWYRQDPGLGLRLIYFSYDVKMKEKGDIPEGYSVSREKKERFSLILESASTNQTSMYLCASSPTRGQVNEQFFGPGTRLTVL.

This clonotype was detected a few times. This chain joins TRBV5-1 and TRBJ1-6; 8 nucleotides match TRBD1. The V gene's germline CDR1 is SGHRS and CDR2 YFSETQ. This CDR3 region has 16 residues. Trimming cost V 4 bases and J 5 bases; bases outside gene matches: 8. CDR3 in amino acids: CASSREPGQDNSPLHF. CDR3 in DNA: TGCGCCAGCAGCCGAGAACCGGGACAGGATAATTCACCCCTCCACTTT.

This clonotype was seen ten or more times. The genes are TRBV5-1 and TRBJ2-3; TRBD2 is a possible D gene (7 bases). From germline, CDR1 is SGHRS and CDR2 YFSETQ. The CDR3 is 16 residues long. V lost 3 bases, J lost 0 bases, and 14 bases lay in between. CDR3 sequence reads: CASSSKRGASTDTQYF. CDR3 nucleotide sequence: TGCGCCAGCAGCTCCAAACGGGGGGCTAGCACAGATACGCAGTATTTT.

DNA for the CDR3: TGTGCCAGCAGCCAGGATAGGCCCCCCCCGACAGATACGCAGTATTTT. Translating gives CASSQDRPPPTDTQYF. The chain couples TRBV7-9 to TRBJ2-3, with D unclear. This CDR3 contains 16 residues. Trimming left V 5 bases short and J 3 bases short, with 18 bases between. The V gene's germline CDR1 is SEHNR and CDR2 FQNEAQ (reference sequence).

This clonotype was observed a few times. The chain couples TRBV5-6 to TRBJ2-3, with D possibly called TRBD1 or TRBD2 (5 bases each). The germline gives CDR1 SGHDT, CDR2 YYEEEE. This CDR3 comprises 16 residues. V gave up 4 bases and J gave up 2 bases, with 17 bases separating them. CDR3 DNA: TGTGCCAGCAGCCAGGTGGGGGTTACCCTCACAGATACGCAGTATTTT. Translated, it gives CASSQVGVTLTDTQYF.